This T cell receptor (beta chain) was captured in a study of T cell changes during pregnancy in multiple sclerosis. Sequenced by immunoSEQ multiplex PCR; TCRdb stores in-frame clones only, minus some. The sample consists of 70,000 to 95,000 clones, about 94% of them appearing once. Trimming shortened V by 3 bases and J by 6 bases, and 16 bases separated the two germline ends. Germline V gives CDR1 SGHRS, CDR2 YFSETQ. CDR3 length equals 14 residues. This sequence joins TRBV5-1 and TRBJ2-7; D possibly corresponds to TRBD2 (5 bases). The material sequenced was peripheral blood, taken in the third trimester of pregnancy. The TCR comes from a female donor with multiple sclerosis, enrolled in a pregnancy study. The CDR3 region is CASSSRAGEGEQYF. CDR3 DNA: TGCGCCAGCAGCTCACGGGCCGGCGAGGGCGAGCAGTACTTC.